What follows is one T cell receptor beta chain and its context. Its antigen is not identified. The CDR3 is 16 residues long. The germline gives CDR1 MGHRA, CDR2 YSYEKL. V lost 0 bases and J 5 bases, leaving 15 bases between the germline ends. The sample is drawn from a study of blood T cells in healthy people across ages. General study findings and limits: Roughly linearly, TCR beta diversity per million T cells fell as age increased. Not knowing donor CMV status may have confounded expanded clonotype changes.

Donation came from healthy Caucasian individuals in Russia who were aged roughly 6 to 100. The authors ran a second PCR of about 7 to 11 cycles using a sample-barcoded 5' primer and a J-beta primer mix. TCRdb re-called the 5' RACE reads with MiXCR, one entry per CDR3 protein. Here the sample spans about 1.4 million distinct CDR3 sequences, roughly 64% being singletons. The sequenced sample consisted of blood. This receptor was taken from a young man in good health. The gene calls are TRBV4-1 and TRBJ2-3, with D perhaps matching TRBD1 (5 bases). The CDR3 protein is CASSQERRLQGDTQYF. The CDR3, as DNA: TGCGCCAGCAGCCAAGAGCGGCGGTTGCAGGGAGATACGCAGTATTTT.